These 18 T cell receptor beta chains were sequenced from one sample in a study of T cells in tuberculosis. The sample's time point: new active TB diagnosis, blood taken before or within 7 days of starting treatment. Measured with immunoSEQ multiplex PCR; TCRdb has only the in-frame clones, and not every one. The sample yields over 25,000 clones, about 90% seen once. The sample here was PBMCs, taken at tuberculosis diagnosis. These receptors originate from an adult with tuberculosis. Some clones in this sample may be carry-over from other donors' samples.

V and J are TRBV2 and TRBJ1-4; TRBD1 aligns across 7 bases. Germline CDR1 SNHLY, CDR2 FYNNEI. The trim removed 5 bases at V and 0 bases at J, leaving 9 bases unmatched. The CDR3 is 17 amino acids. In DNA, the CDR3 is TGTGCCAGCAGTCGGAGACAGGGTTGGGCAACTAATGAAAAACTGTTTTTT. Its translation is CASSRRQGWATNEKLFF.

V usage is TRBV14 and J usage is TRBJ1-6; TRBD1 might be the D (6 bases). The germline gives CDR1 SGHDN, CDR2 FVKESK. Trimming stripped 1 base from V and 3 bases from J, with 7 bases between. The CDR3 runs 15 residues. The CDR3 loop is CASSQGTVYNSPLHF. In DNA form, the CDR3 reads TGTGCCAGCAGCCAAGGGACAGTCTATAATTCACCCCTCCACTTT.

The V call is TRBV15, the J call TRBJ1-5, with TRBD1 as a possible D gene (5 bases). The V end lost 0 bases, the J end lost 1 base, and 13 bases lay between the germline ends. Germline lookup yields CDR1 LNHNV and CDR2 YYDKDF (reference sequence). This CDR3 has 17 residues. In DNA, the CDR3 is TGTGCCACCAGCAGAGATCGCCTCAGGGCAAGCAATCAGCCCCAGCATTTT. Translated: CATSRDRLRASNQPQHF.

The rearrangement uses TRBV10-3 and TRBJ2-3, with 8 bases identical to TRBD1. CDR3 length: 13 amino acids. The junction had 4 bases not matched to a gene; V was cut back by 7 bases and J by 4 bases. CDR1 is ENHRY and CDR2 is SYGVKD in the germline V gene. The DNA of the CDR3 is TGTGCCATCAATGGACAGGGCCCAGATACGCAGTATTTT. It codes for CAINGQGPDTQYF.

The chain recombines TRBV7-6 with TRBJ1-2; 8 positions match TRBD1. Looked up from germline, CDR1 is SGHVS and CDR2 is FNYEAQ. The CDR3 has 16 amino acids. V lost 5 bases to trimming and J lost 5 bases; unmatched junction nucleotides: 13. The CDR3 DNA is TGTGCCAGCAGCCCTGGGACAGGATGGGCGGGGTATGGCTACACCTTC. Its protein product is CASSPGTGWAGYGYTF.

Comments on this clone: Other DNA sequences in the same sample also yield this CDR3. The chain is built from TRBV28 and TRBJ2-1; TRBD2 matches 11 bases. Trimming removed 9 bases from V and 8 bases from J; junction bases left unmatched: 12. The V gene's germline CDR1 is MDHEN and CDR2 SYDVKM. This CDR3 has 15 residues. The CDR3 DNA reads TGTGCCAGTACCGACCTAGCGGGGGGCCATTATGAGCAGTTCTTC. Translating it yields CASTDLAGGHYEQFF.

J is TRBJ1-5 and V is TRBV6-5, with D perhaps TRBD1 (6 bases). V was clipped by 3 bases and J by 6 bases, with 12 bases between them. The CDR3 consists of 14 residues. Per the germline V gene, CDR1 is MNHEY and CDR2 is SVGAGI. The CDR3 DNA reads as TGTGCCAGCAGTTATGGGGGGGCGAGTCAGCCCCAGCATTTT. This sequence encodes CASSYGGASQPQHF.

This chain links TRBV18 with TRBJ2-3; the match to TRBD2 covers 15 bases. CDR1 is KGHSH and CDR2 is LQKENI in the germline V gene. CDR3 length equals 16 residues. V lost 4 bases to trimming and J lost 6 bases; unmatched junction nucleotides: 5. The CDR3 DNA sequence: TGTGCCAGCTCACGGACTAGCGGGGGGGCCGGGGATACGCAGTATTTT. Translated: CASSRTSGGAGDTQYF. The full variable domain, its missing parts supplied by reference TRBV18 and TRBJ2-3, is NAGVMQNPRHLVRRRGQEARLRCSPMKGHSHVYWYRQLPEEGLKFMVYLQKENIIDESGMPKERFSAEFPKEGPSILRIQQVVRGDSAAYFCASSRTSGGAGDTQYFGPGTRLTVL.

This chain joins TRBV7-2 and TRBJ2-3, with TRBD2 matching over 12 bases. CDR1 and CDR2 (germline): SGHTA, FQGNSA. The CDR3 consists of 17 residues. Trimming at V came to 3 bases and at J to 0 bases, leaving 4 bases not matched to a gene. The CDR3 region is CASSFGLAGSSTDTQYF. In DNA form, the CDR3 reads TGTGCCAGCAGCTTTGGACTAGCGGGGTCTAGCACAGATACGCAGTATTTT.

The chain uses TRBV5-4 and TRBJ1-3; no reliable D call. Per germline, CDR1 SGHNT and CDR2 YYREEE (reference sequence). The V end lost 3 bases, the J end lost 8 bases, and 12 bases lay between the germline ends. CDR3 length: 13 amino acids. CDR3 loop: CASSSNSGYTIYF. DNA for the CDR3: TGTGCCAGCAGCTCTAACTCGGGTTACACCATATATTTT.

The gene calls are TRBV4-1 and TRBJ2-7; D is undetermined. This CDR3 region has 13 residues. CDR1 is MGHRA, CDR2 YSYEKL, per germline. Deletions cut 1 base from V and 3 bases from J, with 7 bases between. This chain's CDR3 is CASSQVLSYEQYF. For the CDR3, the DNA is TGCGCCAGCAGCCAAGTTTTGAGCTACGAGCAGTACTTC.

The gene calls are TRBV5-5 and TRBJ2-7, with D unclear. The CDR3 spans 13 residues. In germline, CDR1 is SGHKS, CDR2 YYEKEE (reference sequence). V was pared by 0 bases and J by 6 bases, with 10 bases between. CDR3 nucleotides: TGTGCCAGCAGCTTGGATGGCTGGCTCGAGCAGTACTTC. Its protein is CASSLDGWLEQYF.

V gene TRBV6-5 combines with J gene TRBJ1-4; D possibly corresponds to TRBD1 (6 bases). The CDR3 runs to 14 residues. The V end was cut by 8 bases, the J end by 3 bases, with 13 bases between. Germline CDR1 is MNHEY and CDR2 is SVGAGI. CDR3 protein: CASRPGGPNEKLFF. The CDR3 DNA sequence: TGTGCCAGCCGACCGGGGGGGCCTAATGAAAAACTGTTTTTT.

The V call is TRBV7-9, the J call TRBJ2-2, with 10 nucleotides matching TRBD1. The CDR3 runs 15 residues. Germline V gene lookup returns CDR1 SEHNR and CDR2 FQNEAQ (reference sequence). The V and J ends lost 5 bases and 10 bases, in that order; junction bases with no gene match: 10. CDR3 loop: CASSRDRGLGSELFF. The CDR3 coding sequence is TGTGCCAGCAGCCGTGACAGGGGGCTTGGCTCGGAGCTGTTTTTT.

The genes are TRBV29-1 and TRBJ1-4; TRBD1 matches 10 bases. Germline V CDR1 and CDR2: SQVTM, ANQGSEA. This CDR3 region has 14 residues. Losses at the gene ends were 7 bases for V and 8 bases for J; bases not matched to a gene: 10. The CDR3, as DNA: TGCAGCGCTGGGGACAGGGGATTAGGGGAAAAACTGTTTTTT. This encodes CSAGDRGLGEKLFF.

The CDR3 DNA reads as TGTGCCATCAGCGGTGGGGAAAGCGGGGGGCCCTCCTACGAGCAGTACTTC. This encodes CAISGGESGGPSYEQYF. The chain couples TRBV10-3 to TRBJ2-7, with TRBD2 matching over 9 bases. This CDR3 has 17 residues. V shed 6 bases, J shed 0 bases, and the junction held 12 bases outside the gene matches. Germline V gives CDR1 ENHRY, CDR2 SYGVKD.

This clone has just a few counts. CDR3: CAISTVLLRAWDSPPKNSNQPQHF. DNA of the CDR3: TGTGCCATCAGTACAGTCCTCCTCCGTGCCTGGGACAGCCCCCCGAAAAATAGCAATCAGCCCCAGCATTTT. J is TRBJ1-5 and V is TRBV10-3; 7 positions agree with TRBD1. The CDR3 runs 24 residues. After removal of 5 bases from V and 0 bases from J, the junction contained 31 bases not matched to a gene. CDR1 is ENHRY and CDR2 is SYGVKD in the germline V gene.

The J gene is TRBJ1-4, the V gene TRBV11-2; the D is unclear. There are 15 residues in the CDR3. Looked up from germline, CDR1 is SGHAT and CDR2 is FQNNGV. V lost 2 bases to trimming and J lost 7 bases, with 14 bases between them. The CDR3 reads CASSLLAGLGEKLFF. The CDR3 bases are TGTGCCAGCAGCTTACTAGCGGGGTTGGGTGAAAAACTGTTTTTT.